Presented here are 4 T cell receptor beta chains from one specimen sequenced in a study of blood T cell repertoires in COVID-19. The assay was immunoSEQ multiplex PCR, and TCRdb's table has in-frame clones only and misses some. Of tens of thousands of clones listed, 70% to 90% are singletons. The sequenced material came from peripheral blood. Source of these receptors: a human donor with active COVID-19. The donor label of this sample is uncertain.

The chain links TRBV2 to TRBJ2-5, with 8 bases that match TRBD1. Germline lookup yields CDR1 SNHLY and CDR2 FYNNEI. This CDR3 region has 13 residues. The V and J ends lost 8 bases and 4 bases, in that order; junction bases with no gene match: 6. CDR3 region: CASRTGTGETQYF. CDR3 sequence (DNA): TGTGCCAGCCGAACCGGGACAGGAGAGACCCAGTACTTC. The variable domain in full, completed from reference TRBV2 and TRBJ2-5, reads EPEVTQTPSHQVTQMGQEVILRCVPISNHLYFYWYRQILGQKVEFLVSFYNNEISEKSEIFDDQFSVERPDGSNFTLKIRSTKLEDSAMYFCASRTGTGETQYFGPGTRLLVL.

This chain connects TRBV27 to TRBJ2-5; possibly TRBD2 for D (6 bases). The CDR3 spans 15 residues. Germline V gene data show CDR1 as MNHEY and CDR2 as SMNVEV (reference sequence). Trimming left V 8 bases short and J 4 bases short, with 20 bases between. CDR3 protein: CASGTGAVQRETQYF. The CDR3, as DNA: TGTGCCAGCGGGACTGGGGCAGTGCAACGAGAGACCCAGTACTTC.

The V gene is TRBV21-1, the J gene TRBJ2-3; the tabulated D call, TRBD2, remains unverified against the DNA. TRBV21-1 is a pseudogene. The CDR3 has 19 residues. The CDR3 sequence is CASTWRSRHRTTGTDTQYF. CDR3 DNA sequence: TGTGCCAGCACCTGGCGGTCCCGGCACCGAACGACCGGCACAGATACGCAGTATTTT.

The table lists this clone with a few counts. The chain employs TRBV11-3 and TRBJ2-5, with 9 bases fitting TRBD2. The V gene's germline CDR1 is SGHNT and CDR2 YENEEA. The CDR3 extends over 17 amino acids. Trimming at V came to 5 bases and at J to 5 bases, leaving 15 bases not matched to a gene. CDR3 sequence reads: CASSPDRRGRAWETQYF. The DNA for the CDR3 is TGTGCCAGCAGCCCCGACCGGCGCGGGAGGGCCTGGGAGACCCAGTACTTC.